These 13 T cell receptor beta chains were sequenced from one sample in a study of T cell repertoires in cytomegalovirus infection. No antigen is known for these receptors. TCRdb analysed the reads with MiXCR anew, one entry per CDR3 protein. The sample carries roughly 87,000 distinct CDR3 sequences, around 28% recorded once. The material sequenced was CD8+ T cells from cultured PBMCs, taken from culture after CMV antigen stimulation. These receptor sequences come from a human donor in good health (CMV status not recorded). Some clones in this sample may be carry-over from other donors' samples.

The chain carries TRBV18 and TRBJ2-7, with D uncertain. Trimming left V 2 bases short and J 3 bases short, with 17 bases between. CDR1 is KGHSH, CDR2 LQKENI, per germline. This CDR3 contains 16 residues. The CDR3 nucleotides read TGTGCCAGCTCACCAGCCTCAGGTAACGACCGCTACGAGCAGTACTTC. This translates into CASSPASGNDRYEQYF.

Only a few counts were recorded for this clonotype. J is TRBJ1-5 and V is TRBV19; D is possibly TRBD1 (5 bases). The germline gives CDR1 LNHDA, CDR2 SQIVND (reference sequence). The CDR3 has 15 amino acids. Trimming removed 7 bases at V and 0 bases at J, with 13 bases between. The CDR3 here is CASTLAGYSNQPQHF. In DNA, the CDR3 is TGTGCCAGTACCTTGGCAGGGTATAGCAATCAGCCCCAGCATTTT. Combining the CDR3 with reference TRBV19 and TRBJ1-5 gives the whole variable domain DGGITQSPKYLFRKEGQNVTLSCEQNLNHDAMYWYRQDPGQGLRLIYYSQIVNDFQKGDIAEGYSVSREKKESFPLTVTSAQKNPTAFYLCASTLAGYSNQPQHFGDGTRLSIL.

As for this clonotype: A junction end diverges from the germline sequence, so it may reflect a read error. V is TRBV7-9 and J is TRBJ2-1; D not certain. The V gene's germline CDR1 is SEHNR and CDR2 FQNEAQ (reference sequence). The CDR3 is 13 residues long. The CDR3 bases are TGTGCCAGCAGTTTAGGTCTGTACAATGAGCAGTTCTTC. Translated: CASSLGLYNEQFF.

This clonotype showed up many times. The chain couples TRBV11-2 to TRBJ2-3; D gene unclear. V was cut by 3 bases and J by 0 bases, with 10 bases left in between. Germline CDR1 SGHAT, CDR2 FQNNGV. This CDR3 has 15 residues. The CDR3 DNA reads TGTGCCAGCAGCTTTTCCACCACTAGCACAGATACGCAGTATTTT. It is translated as CASSFSTTSTDTQYF.

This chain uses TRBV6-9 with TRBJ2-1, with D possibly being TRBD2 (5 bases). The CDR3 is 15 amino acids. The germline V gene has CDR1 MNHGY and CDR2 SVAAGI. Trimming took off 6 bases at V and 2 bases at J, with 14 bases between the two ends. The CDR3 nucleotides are TGTGCCAGCAGCCCACTAGGATTCCCCTACAATGAGCAGTTCTTC. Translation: CASSPLGFPYNEQFF.

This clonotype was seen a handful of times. The CDR3 nucleotides read TGTGCCAGCAGTGGGCTGGGGGTTGGCTACGAGCAGTACTTC. It specifies CASSGLGVGYEQYF. The chain uses TRBV6-6 and TRBJ2-7; either TRBD1 or TRBD2 may fit D (5 bases each). CDR1 and CDR2 (germline): MNHNY, SVGAGI (reference sequence). CDR3 length: 14 amino acids. V was shortened by 5 bases and J by 3 bases, with 14 bases between the two germline ends.

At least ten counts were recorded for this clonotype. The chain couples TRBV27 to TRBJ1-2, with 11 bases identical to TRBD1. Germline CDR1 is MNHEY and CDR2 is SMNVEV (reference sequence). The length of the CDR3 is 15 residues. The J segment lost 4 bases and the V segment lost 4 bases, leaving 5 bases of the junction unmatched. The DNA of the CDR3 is TGTGCCAGCAGTTCCGGACAGGGGGCTAGCTATGGCTACACCTTC. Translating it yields CASSSGQGASYGYTF.

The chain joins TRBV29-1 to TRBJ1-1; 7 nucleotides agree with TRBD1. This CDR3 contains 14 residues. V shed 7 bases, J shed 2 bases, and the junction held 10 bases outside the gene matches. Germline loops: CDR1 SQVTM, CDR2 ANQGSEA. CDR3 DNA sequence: TGCAGCGCCGGTGCCGGGACAGTAAACACTGAAGCTTTCTTT. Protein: CSAGAGTVNTEAFF. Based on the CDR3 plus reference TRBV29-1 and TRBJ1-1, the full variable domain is SAVISQKPSRDICQRGTSLTIQCQVDSQVTMMFWYRQQPGQSLTLIATANQGSEATYESGFVIDKFPISRPNLTFSTLTVSNMSPEDSSIYLCSAGAGTVNTEAFFGQGTRLTVV.

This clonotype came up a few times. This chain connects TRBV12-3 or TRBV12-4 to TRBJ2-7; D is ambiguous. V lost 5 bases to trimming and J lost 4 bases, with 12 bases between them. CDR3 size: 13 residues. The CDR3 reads CASSGQSWYEQYF. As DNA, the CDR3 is TGTGCCAGCAGTGGCCAGAGTTGGTACGAGCAGTACTTC.

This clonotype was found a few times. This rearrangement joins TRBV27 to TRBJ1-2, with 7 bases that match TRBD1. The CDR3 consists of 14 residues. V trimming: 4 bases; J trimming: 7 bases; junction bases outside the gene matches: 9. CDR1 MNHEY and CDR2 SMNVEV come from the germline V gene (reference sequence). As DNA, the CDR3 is TGTGCCAGCAGTTCCACCAGACAGGGAGGTGGCTACACCTTC. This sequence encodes CASSSTRQGGGYTF.

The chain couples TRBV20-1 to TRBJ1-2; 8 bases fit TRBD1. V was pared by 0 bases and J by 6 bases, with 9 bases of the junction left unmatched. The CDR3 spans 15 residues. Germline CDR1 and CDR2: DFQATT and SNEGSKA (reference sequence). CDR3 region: CSARDLTGESDGYTF. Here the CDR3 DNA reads TGCAGTGCTAGAGATCTGACAGGGGAGTCTGATGGCTACACCTTC.

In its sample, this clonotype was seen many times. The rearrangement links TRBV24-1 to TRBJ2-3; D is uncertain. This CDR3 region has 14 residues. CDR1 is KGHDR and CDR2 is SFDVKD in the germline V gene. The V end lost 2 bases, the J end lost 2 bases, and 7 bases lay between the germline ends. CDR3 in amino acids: CATSDYPYTDTQYF. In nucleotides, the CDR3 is TGTGCCACCAGTGATTATCCGTACACAGATACGCAGTATTTT.

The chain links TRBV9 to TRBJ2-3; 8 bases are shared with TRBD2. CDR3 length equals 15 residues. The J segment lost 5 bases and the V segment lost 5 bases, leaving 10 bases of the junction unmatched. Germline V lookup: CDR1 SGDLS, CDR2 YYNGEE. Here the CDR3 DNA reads TGTGCCAGCAGTGGACTAGCAATCCCCAAAGATACGCAGTATTTT. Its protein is CASSGLAIPKDTQYF.